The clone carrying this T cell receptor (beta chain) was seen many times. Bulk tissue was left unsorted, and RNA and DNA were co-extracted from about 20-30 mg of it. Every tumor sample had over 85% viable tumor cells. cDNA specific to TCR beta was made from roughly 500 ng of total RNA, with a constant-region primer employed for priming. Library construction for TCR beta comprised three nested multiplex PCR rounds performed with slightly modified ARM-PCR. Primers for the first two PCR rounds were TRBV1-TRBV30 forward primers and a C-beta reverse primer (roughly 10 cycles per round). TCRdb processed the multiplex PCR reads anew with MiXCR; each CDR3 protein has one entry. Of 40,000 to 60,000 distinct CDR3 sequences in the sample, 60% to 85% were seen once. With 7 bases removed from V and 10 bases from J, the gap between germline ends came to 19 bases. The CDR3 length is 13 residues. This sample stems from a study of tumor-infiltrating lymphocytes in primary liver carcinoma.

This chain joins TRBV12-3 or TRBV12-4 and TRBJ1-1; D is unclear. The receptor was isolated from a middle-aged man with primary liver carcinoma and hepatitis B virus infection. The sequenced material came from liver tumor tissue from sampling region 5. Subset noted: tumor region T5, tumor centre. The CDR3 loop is CASNPGLSSGAFF. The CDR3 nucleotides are TGTGCCAGCAACCCCGGGCTCTCTTCGGGAGCTTTCTTT.